This T cell receptor beta chain emerged from a study of shared clonotypes between healthy human individuals. Unmatched junction bases numbered 5, after V lost 5 bases and J lost 4 bases. Germline CDR1 LNHDA, CDR2 SQIVND (reference sequence). The CDR3 extends over 15 amino acids. Study-level findings and limits: Among non-shared clonotypes, generation probabilities were lower than among those shared by all four donors.

From CD4+ cells came CD45RA+ naive and CD45RA-negative memory subsets. Turning to this clone: Its antigen is unidentified.

Produced via immunoSEQ multiplex PCR; TCRdb's table is partial and in-frame only. This table holds some 630,000 clones, less than 80% found once. The receptor was isolated from a woman aged 25 to 39 in good health. The chain couples TRBV19 to TRBJ2-1; 10 bases agree with TRBD1. The sequencing sample was made of memory CD4+ T cells sorted from blood. The subset was: CD45RA-negative fraction. The CDR3 sequence: CASSGDRGQYNEQFF. The CDR3 nucleotides are TGTGCCAGTAGTGGCGACAGGGGGCAATACAATGAGCAGTTCTTC.